The rows below give T cell receptor beta chains drawn from one sample of a study of control samples from healthy donors and cancer patients. Measured with immunoSEQ multiplex PCR; TCRdb has only the in-frame clones, and not every one. The data show about 140,000 clones, roughly nine tenths seen once. The source material was blood. The receptors stem from a woman aged 25-40 years in good health. The CDR3 runs from the conserved cysteine through the conserved F or W. D genes are given only for firm matches. Clone size is stated in some rows and not others, as once, few, many or a class when expanded.

- | TRBJ1-1 | TRBV5-1 | - | CASSPDRGREAFF | TGCGCCAGCAGCCCGGACCGGGGGCGGGAAGCTTTCTTT
- | TRBJ1-3 | TRBV6-5 | - | CASRPNRVAGNTIYF | TGTGCCAGCAGGCCTAACAGGGTTGCTGGAAACACCATATATTTT
- | TRBJ1-1 | TRBV7-2 | few | CASSLLGRFAGTEAFF | TGTGCCAGCAGCCTCCTCGGTCGCTTCGCGGGGACTGAAGCTTTCTTT
TRBD2 | TRBJ2-7 | TRBV18 | - | CASSPPGTSASYEQYF | TGTGCCAGCTCACCGCCCGGGACTAGCGCCTCCTACGAGCAGTACTTC
TRBD1 | TRBJ1-5 | TRBV6-5 | - | CASRVTGDGQPQHF | TGTGCCAGCAGGGTGACAGGGGACGGTCAGCCCCAGCATTTT
TRBD2 | TRBJ2-1 | TRBV29-1 | - | CSVEANGLAGNEQFF | TGCAGCGTTGAAGCGAACGGACTAGCGGGTAATGAGCAGTTCTTC
- | TRBJ1-2 | TRBV6-2/TRBV6-3 | - | CASSPQRGGYTF | TGTGCCAGCAGTCCCCAGCGCGGTGGCTACACCTTC
TRBD1 | TRBJ2-5 | TRBV9 | - | CASSVVPTGSVETQYF | TGTGCCAGCAGCGTAGTCCCGACAGGGTCGGTCGAGACCCAGTACTTC
- | TRBJ2-5 | TRBV12-3/TRBV12-4 | - | CASSLGGVETQYF | TGTGCCAGCAGTTTAGGTGGGGTCGAGACCCAGTACTTC
TRBD1 | TRBJ2-7 | TRBV11-2 | - | CASSLEATGQYEQYF | TGTGCCAGCAGCTTAGAAGCGACAGGGCAGTACGAGCAGTACTTC
- | TRBJ1-5 | TRBV30 | - | CAWSALGPSNQPQHF | TGTGCCTGGAGTGCGCTTGGGCCGAGCAATCAGCCCCAGCATTTT
- | TRBJ2-3 | TRBV10-3 | once | CAISGAKNTDTQYF | TGTGCCATCAGTGGGGCCAAGAACACAGATACGCAGTATTTT
TRBD1 | TRBJ1-4 | TRBV19 | - | CASSRQGRNEKLFF | TGTGCCAGTAGCCGACAGGGGAGAAATGAAAAACTGTTTTTT
- | TRBJ1-2 | TRBV19 | - | CASSTSASDGGYTF | TGTGCCAGTAGTACGTCAGCCTCAGACGGAGGCTACACCTTC
- | TRBJ2-3 | TRBV29-1 | - | CSVRGESTDTQYF | TGCAGCGTCCGGGGTGAGAGCACAGATACGCAGTATTTT
TRBD2 | TRBJ2-5 | TRBV4-2 | - | CASSQTGTSGRKVETQYF | TGTGCCAGCAGCCAGACCGGGACTAGCGGGAGGAAGGTGGAGACCCAGTACTTC
TRBD1 | TRBJ2-7 | TRBV3-1/TRBV3-2 | few | CASSRQGMNHEQYF | TGTGCCAGCAGCCGACAGGGAATGAATCACGAGCAGTACTTC
- | TRBJ1-1 | TRBV19 | - | CASSIDLGMNTEAFF | TGTGCCAGTAGTATAGATCTGGGGATGAACACTGAAGCTTTCTTT
- | TRBJ1-1 | TRBV2 | - | CASKTLSAHTEAFF | TGTGCCAGCAAGACCCTCAGTGCCCACACTGAAGCTTTCTTT
- | TRBJ2-1 | TRBV19 | - | CASSGSRHSYNEQFF | TGTGCCAGTAGTGGGTCCCGACACTCCTACAATGAGCAGTTCTTC
TRBD2 | TRBJ2-1 | TRBV28 | few | CASMPGTSDRDEQFF | TGTGCCAGCATGCCCGGGACTAGCGATAGGGATGAGCAGTTCTTC
TRBD2 | TRBJ2-2 | TRBV5-1 | - | CASDPAGGKNGELFF | TGCGCCAGCGACCCCGCGGGGGGAAAGAACGGGGAGCTGTTTTTT
- | TRBJ2-1 | TRBV30 | - | CAWNLGGGEQFF | TGTGCCTGGAACCTAGGAGGCGGCGAGCAGTTCTTC
- | TRBJ2-1 | TRBV9 | once | CASSVVSGGEQFF | TGTGCCAGCAGCGTAGTAAGCGGCGGTGAGCAGTTCTTC
- | TRBJ2-1 | TRBV18 | - | CASSTTGQYYNEQFF | TGTGCCAGCTCAACAACAGGACAGTATTACAATGAGCAGTTCTTC
- | TRBJ1-3 | TRBV6-1 | - | CASSYGGSGNTIYF | TGTGCCAGCAGTTATGGGGGCTCTGGAAACACCATATATTTT
- | TRBJ2-1 | TRBV21-1 | once | CASNRLADYNEQFF | TGTGCCAGCAATCGACTAGCAGATTACAATGAGCAGTTCTTC
TRBD1 | TRBJ1-1 | TRBV11-2 | - | CASSLVGTDRSRAFF | TGTGCCAGCAGCCTAGTGGGGACAGACAGAAGTAGAGCTTTCTTT
- | TRBJ2-7 | TRBV30 | - | CAWSTTTYEQYF | TGTGCCTGGAGTACGACTACTTACGAGCAGTACTTC
- | TRBJ2-7 | TRBV5-1 | - | CASSSPGISYEQYF | TGCGCCAGCAGCTCCCCAGGTATCTCCTACGAGCAGTACTTC
- | TRBJ1-1 | TRBV5-1 | - | CASSLLGPGGGTEAFF | TGCGCCAGCAGCTTGTTGGGGCCGGGGGGCGGCACTGAAGCTTTCTTT
- | TRBJ1-5 | TRBV6-5 | - | CASSMTGTNQPQHF | TGTGCCAGCAGTATGACAGGTACCAATCAGCCCCAGCATTTT
- | TRBJ1-1 | TRBV2 | - | CASSVGGGRTEAFF | TGTGCCAGCAGTGTAGGAGGGGGTCGGACTGAAGCTTTCTTT
- | TRBJ2-7 | TRBV5-4 | - | CASSSDRSRSYEQYF | TGTGCCAGCAGCTCCGACAGATCTCGCTCCTACGAGCAGTACTTC
TRBD1 | TRBJ2-7 | TRBV19 | - | CASSINGQDKQYF | TGTGCCAGTAGTATAAACGGACAGGATAAGCAGTACTTC
TRBD2 | TRBJ2-5 | TRBV19 | once | CASSIGTSGVQETQYF | TGTGCCAGTAGTATTGGGACTAGCGGGGTACAAGAGACCCAGTACTTC
- | TRBJ1-1 | TRBV12-5 | - | CASGLVRLGISNTEAFF | TGTGCTAGTGGTTTGGTACGCTTGGGCATTTCGAACACTGAAGCTTTCTTT
TRBD1 | TRBJ1-2 | TRBV19 | - | CASSPGQASNYGYTF | TGTGCCAGTAGCCCAGGACAGGCTTCTAACTATGGCTACACCTTC
TRBD1 | TRBJ2-4 | TRBV2 | - | CASRGTGSGLAKNIQYF | TGTGCCAGCAGGGGGACAGGGAGTGGGCTAGCCAAAAACATTCAGTACTTC
- | TRBJ2-1 | TRBV24-1 | - | CATSDLRGSSYNEQFF | TGTGCCACCAGTGATTTGAGGGGGAGCTCCTACAATGAGCAGTTCTTC
TRBD2 | TRBJ2-1 | TRBV6-7 | - | CASRRAGIGEQFF | TGTGCCAGCAGGAGAGCGGGAATTGGTGAGCAGTTCTTC
- | TRBJ2-3 | TRBV19 | - | CASRIQGKPTDTQYF | TGTGCCAGTAGGATACAGGGAAAGCCCACAGATACGCAGTATTTT
TRBD1 | TRBJ1-1 | TRBV6-1 | few | CASSEFPTGLTEAFF | TGTGCCAGCAGTGAATTTCCGACAGGGCTCACTGAAGCTTTCTTT
- | TRBJ1-1 | TRBV30 | - | CAWTALRGGTEAFF | TGTGCCTGGACGGCCCTCAGGGGAGGTACCGAAGCTTTCTTT
- | TRBJ1-5 | TRBV5-4 | - | CASSFFGSGQPQHF | TGTGCCAGCAGCTTTTTTGGTAGCGGTCAGCCCCAGCATTTT
TRBD1 | TRBJ1-1 | TRBV30 | - | CAWSPGQINTEAFF | TGTGCCTGGAGTCCGGGACAGATTAACACTGAAGCTTTCTTT
- | TRBJ1-4 | TRBV5-6 | - | CASSVNEKLFF | TGTGCCAGCAGCGTTAATGAAAAACTGTTTTTT
- | TRBJ2-7 | TRBV2 | - | CASRPDTYEQYF | TGTGCCAGCAGACCTGACACCTACGAGCAGTACTTC